The rows below give T cell receptor beta chains drawn from one sample of a study of blood T cells in healthy people across ages. MiXCR was run by TCRdb on the 5' RACE reads, yielding one entry per CDR3 protein. The sample holds 1.5 million to 2 million distinct CDR3 sequences, around 42% seen once. The sequencing input was blood. These receptors were collected from a human donor in good health. The CDR3 runs from the conserved cysteine through the conserved F or W. Fields, in order: J gene, clone size, D gene, V gene, CDR3 protein, CDR3 DNA. D genes are given only for firm matches. Only part of the rows carry a size: once, few, many, or a class if the clone is expanded.

TRBJ2-1 | few | NA | TRBV11-2 | CASSSSKQGYNEQFF | TGTGCCAGCAGCTCCTCGAAACAGGGCTACAATGAGCAGTTCTTC
TRBJ2-5 | few | NA | TRBV4-1 | CASSQPTLGGIRRTQYF | TGCGCCAGCAGCCAACCGACTCTAGGGGGGATCCGGCGGACCCAGTACTTC
TRBJ2-2 | many | NA | TRBV7-2 | CASSQPANTGELFF | TGTGCCAGCAGCCAACCTGCGAACACCGGGGAGCTGTTTTTT
TRBJ2-7 | few | NA | TRBV6-6 | CASRFDDGLSYEQYF | TGTGCCAGCAGATTTGACGACGGGTTGTCCTACGAGCAGTACTTC
TRBJ2-7 | NA | NA | TRBV2 | CASSELSPVDEQYF | TGTGCCAGCAGTGAATTGTCCCCAGTCGATGAGCAGTACTTC
TRBJ1-1 | NA | NA | TRBV10-3 | CAISDHEGRGRVSTEAFF | TGTGCCATCAGTGACCACGAGGGGAGGGGCCGAGTAAGCACTGAAGCTTTCTTT
TRBJ2-3 | few | NA | TRBV12-3/TRBV12-4 | CASSFWWGGKKGTDTQYF | TGTGCCAGCAGTTTTTGGTGGGGGGGCAAGAAAGGCACAGATACGCAGTATTTT
TRBJ1-2 | NA | TRBD1 | TRBV6-5 | CASRQPGTGGYTF | TGTGCCAGCAGACAACCCGGGACAGGGGGCTACACCTTC
TRBJ1-6 | NA | NA | TRBV5-8 | CASSLPTGIFSPLHF | TGTGCCAGCAGCTTACCAACAGGGATTTTCTCACCCCTCCACTTT
TRBJ1-2 | few | NA | TRBV4-3 | CASSHNQGSMGYGYTF | TGCGCCAGCAGCCACAATCAGGGTTCAATGGGGTATGGCTACACCTTC
TRBJ2-3 | NA | NA | TRBV28 | CASSSPRTHTQYF | TGTGCCAGCAGTTCCCCCCGGACGCATACGCAGTATTTT
TRBJ2-3 | few | TRBD2 | TRBV4-1 | CASSQVRTSGGANTQYF | TGCGCCAGCAGCCAAGTCCGCACTAGCGGGGGGGCTAATACGCAGTATTTT
TRBJ1-5 | few | NA | TRBV2 | CASSEEGGSNQPQHF | TGTGCCAGCAGTGAAGAGGGGGGGAGCAATCAGCCCCAGCATTTT
TRBJ1-4 | NA | NA | TRBV20-1 | CSAGRGPLNEKLFF | TGCAGTGCTGGCAGGGGACCCCTTAATGAAAAACTGTTTTTT
TRBJ2-1 | NA | NA | TRBV4-3 | CASSWAAGEETQFF | TGCGCCAGCAGCTGGGCGGCCGGGGAAGAGACCCAGTTCTTC
TRBJ2-3 | NA | NA | TRBV11-3 | CASSFGTRAQYF | TGTGCCAGCAGCTTTGGGACCCGAGCGCAGTATTTT
TRBJ1-2 | few | NA | TRBV7-2 | CASSLTGPDNFYGYTF | TGTGCCAGCAGCTTAACGGGGCCAGACAACTTTTATGGCTACACCTTC
TRBJ2-1 | NA | NA | TRBV7-2 | CASSLEGGGTYNEQFF | TGTGCCAGCAGCTTAGAGGGGGGGGGCACCTACAATGAGCAGTTCTTC
TRBJ2-1 | few | TRBD2 | TRBV9 | CASSVEAGGPYNEQFF | TGTGCCAGCAGCGTAGAAGCGGGGGGGCCCTACAATGAGCAGTTCTTC
TRBJ1-6 | NA | NA | TRBV6-5 | CASSEQGWESPLHF | TGTGCCAGCAGTGAACAGGGATGGGAATCACCCCTCCACTTT
TRBJ2-3 | NA | NA | TRBV5-1 | CASSLVAPPRNTQYF | TGCGCCAGCAGCTTGGTAGCTCCACCTCGGAATACGCAGTATTTT
TRBJ1-4 | NA | NA | TRBV12-3/TRBV12-4 | CASSPRKGRVEKLFF | TGTGCCAGCAGCCCACGTAAAGGGAGAGTTGAAAAACTGTTTTTT
TRBJ1-1 | NA | TRBD1 | TRBV4-1 | CASSQGTTGTGEAFF | TGCGCCAGCAGCCAAGGTACCACCGGGACAGGTGAAGCTTTCTTT
TRBJ2-1 | few | NA | TRBV28 | CASRPAVYNEQFF | TGTGCCAGCAGACCGGCGGTATACAATGAGCAGTTCTTC
TRBJ1-1 | NA | NA | TRBV29-1 | CSAHPSEGGEAFF | TGCAGCGCCCACCCCTCAGAGGGAGGCGAAGCTTTCTTT
TRBJ2-1 | NA | NA | TRBV2 | CASSVGGYEQFF | TGTGCCAGCAGTGTCGGGGGCTATGAGCAGTTCTTC
TRBJ2-7 | NA | TRBD1 | TRBV27 | CASSQTLGQINYEQYF | TGTGCCAGCAGTCAGACCCTGGGACAGATAAACTACGAGCAGTACTTC
TRBJ2-5 | NA | NA | TRBV11-1 | CASSERPLIMETQYF | TGTGCCAGCAGCGAAAGGCCGCTGATTATGGAGACCCAGTACTTC
TRBJ1-2 | NA | TRBD1 | TRBV12-5 | CASGFDSGQLYGYTF | TGTGCTAGTGGTTTTGACTCGGGACAGCTCTATGGCTACACCTTC
TRBJ2-1 | once | NA | TRBV11-3 | CASSLDQVVGNEQFF | TGTGCCAGCAGCTTAGATCAGGTGGTCGGGAATGAGCAGTTCTTC
TRBJ2-1 | few | NA | TRBV7-9 | CASSSEDSKNEQFF | TGTGCCAGCAGCTCAGAGGACAGCAAGAATGAGCAGTTCTTC
TRBJ1-5 | NA | NA | TRBV15 | CATSRDHRAGQPQHF | TGTGCCACCAGCAGAGATCACAGGGCGGGGCAGCCCCAGCATTTT
TRBJ2-3 | few | TRBD2 | TRBV20-1 | CSARVPGLVTDTQYF | TGCAGTGCTAGAGTTCCGGGACTAGTAACAGATACGCAGTATTTT
TRBJ1-1 | NA | NA | TRBV7-9 | CASSLVEGNEAFF | TGTGCCAGCAGCTTAGTCGAGGGCAACGAAGCTTTCTTT
TRBJ2-7 | NA | TRBD2 | TRBV7-8 | CARSSGLAQNYEQYF | TGTGCCCGCAGCTCGGGACTAGCCCAAAACTACGAGCAGTACTTC
TRBJ2-3 | NA | NA | TRBV7-2 | CAGSFQVPDTQYF | TGTGCCGGCAGCTTTCAGGTCCCAGATACGCAGTATTTT
TRBJ2-2 | NA | NA | TRBV4-1 | CASSQDRSAVAGELFF | TGCGCCAGCAGCCAAGATCGGTCGGCAGTCGCCGGGGAGCTGTTTTTT
TRBJ2-3 | NA | NA | TRBV11-1 | CASSFDRRFTDTQYF | TGTGCCAGCAGCTTTGACAGACGATTCACAGATACGCAGTATTTT
TRBJ2-1 | NA | NA | TRBV27 | CASSLRLPYNEQFF | TGTGCCAGCAGTTTACGGCTACCCTACAATGAGCAGTTCTTC
TRBJ1-2 | NA | TRBD1 | TRBV7-2 | CASSIAGGGKTF | TGTGCCAGCAGCATCGCCGGAGGGGGCAAAACCTTC
TRBJ2-5 | few | NA | TRBV12-3/TRBV12-4 | CASGLILETQYF | TGTGCCAGCGGACTTATTTTGGAGACCCAGTACTTC
TRBJ2-7 | NA | NA | TRBV20-1 | CSARSSQGDFYEQYF | TGCAGTGCTAGATCCTCACAGGGAGACTTCTACGAGCAGTACTTC
TRBJ1-2 | NA | TRBD1 | TRBV15 | CATSRDRGQGTGYTF | TGTGCCACCAGCAGAGATCGGGGACAGGGAACTGGCTACACCTTC
TRBJ2-6 | NA | NA | TRBV20-1 | CSASVTGANVLTF | TGCAGTGCTAGCGTTACTGGGGCCAACGTCCTGACTTTC
TRBJ2-2 | NA | NA | TRBV29-1 | CSVEGLDTGELFF | TGCAGCGTTGAAGGACTAGACACCGGGGAGCTGTTTTTT
TRBJ1-2 | NA | NA | TRBV4-3 | CASSPGEEYGYTF | TGCGCCAGCAGCCCCGGGGAGGAGTATGGCTACACCTTC
TRBJ2-5 | few | NA | TRBV7-6 | CASSLSSGASETQYF | TGTGCCAGCAGCTTAAGTTCGGGCGCCTCAGAGACCCAGTACTTC
TRBJ1-4 | NA | TRBD1 | TRBV7-9 | CASSSRGTNEKLFF | TGTGCCAGCAGCTCCAGGGGGACTAATGAAAAACTGTTTTTT
TRBJ2-4 | NA | NA | TRBV6-2/TRBV6-3 | CASSYANFHIQYF | TGTGCCAGCAGTTACGCCAATTTTCACATTCAGTACTTC
TRBJ1-5 | NA | NA | TRBV20-1 | CSASVPYSNQPQHF | TGCAGTGCTAGCGTGCCTTATAGCAATCAGCCCCAGCATTTT
TRBJ2-3 | NA | TRBD2 | TRBV5-1 | CASSWGTSGGPVRDTQYF | TGCGCCAGCAGTTGGGGGACTAGCGGGGGGCCTGTAAGAGATACGCAGTATTTT
TRBJ2-5 | few | NA | TRBV15 | CATSREGAKGETQYF | TGTGCCACCAGCAGAGAGGGGGCCAAAGGAGAGACCCAGTACTTC
TRBJ2-7 | NA | NA | TRBV20-1 | CSARDRGGLHYEQYF | TGCAGTGCTAGAGATAGGGGGGGCCTACACTACGAGCAGTACTTC
TRBJ2-4 | NA | TRBD2 | TRBV20-1 | CSVLRSLGEAGGLKNIQYF | TGCAGTGTCCTGAGGTCCCTCGGGGAAGCGGGGGGATTGAAAAACATTCAGTACTTC